Each of the 10 T cell receptor beta chains below was sequenced from the same sample in a study of shared clonotypes between healthy human individuals. The method was immunoSEQ multiplex PCR; TCRdb's version includes in-frame clones alone and lacks a portion of them. The sample holds 470,000 or so clones; 78% are singletons and the top ten take about 11%. Material for sequencing was PBMCs. The receptors here all came from a woman aged 40 to 55 in good health. Some clones in this sample may be carry-over from other donors' samples.

This clone was detected once. The rearrangement joins TRBV7-2 to TRBJ1-2; no reliable D call. Germline V lookup: CDR1 SGHTA, CDR2 FQGNSA. With 5 bases removed from V and 0 bases from J, the gap between germline ends came to 7 bases. The CDR3 length is 13 residues. The CDR3: CASSRDTNYGYTF. CDR3 DNA: TGTGCCAGCAGCCGAGACACTAACTATGGCTACACCTTC.

This chain joins TRBV7-9 and TRBJ1-2; TRBD1 matches at 10 bases. J was trimmed by 7 bases and V by 0 bases; bases with no gene match: 8. The CDR3 runs 16 residues. Germline V CDR1 and CDR2: SEHNR, FQNEAQ (reference sequence). CDR3 sequence reads: CASSLARQGAYGGYTF. The CDR3 region has the DNA TGTGCCAGCAGCTTAGCCCGACAGGGGGCGTACGGTGGCTACACCTTC.

V usage is TRBV27 and J usage is TRBJ2-7; 7 positions agree with TRBD2. CDR1 is MNHEY, CDR2 SMNVEV, per germline (reference sequence). This CDR3 is 15 amino acids long. The trim removed 3 bases at V and 2 bases at J, leaving 7 bases unmatched. CDR3 sequence reads: CASSLGGRAPYEQYF. The DNA of the CDR3 is TGTGCCAGCAGTTTGGGCGGGAGAGCCCCCTACGAGCAGTACTTC.

This chain links TRBV10-1 with TRBJ2-7, with 9 bases identical to TRBD1. The CDR3 sequence is 17 residues long. Germline CDR1 WNHNN, CDR2 SYGVQD (reference sequence). Trimming cost V 10 bases and J 2 bases; bases outside gene matches: 18. CDR3 loop: CAILPRDRDSPAYEQYF. The CDR3 nucleotides read TGCGCCATCCTACCCCGGGACAGGGACAGTCCTGCCTACGAGCAGTACTTC.

This sequence joins TRBV6-1 and TRBJ2-3; 8 positions agree with TRBD1. The germline V gene encodes CDR1 MNHNS and CDR2 SASEGT. The trim removed 9 bases at V and 4 bases at J, leaving 6 bases unmatched. The CDR3 sequence is 13 residues long. The DNA of the CDR3 is TGTGCCAGTGCTCAGGGGGCTCCAGATACGCAGTATTTT. It codes for CASAQGAPDTQYF.

The chain links TRBV4-3 to TRBJ2-7; 8 positions agree with TRBD2. Germline V gene data show CDR1 as LGHNA and CDR2 as YSLEER. This CDR3 comprises 17 residues. The V and J ends lost 1 base and 0 bases, in that order; junction bases with no gene match: 8. CDR3 nucleotide sequence: TGCGCCAGCAGCCAAGTCGGACCGGGACTAGTCTCCTACGAGCAGTACTTC. Its protein is CASSQVGPGLVSYEQYF.

The chain couples TRBV7-9 to TRBJ1-3; 9 bases match TRBD1. This CDR3 has 15 amino acids. Looked up from germline, CDR1 is SEHNR and CDR2 is FQNEAQ (reference sequence). V shed 8 bases and J 2 bases; nucleotides not matched to a gene: 7. CDR3 amino acids: CASVGQGSAGNTIYF. DNA of the CDR3: TGTGCCAGCGTCGGACAGGGGTCGGCTGGAAACACCATATATTTT.

This chain uses TRBV11-2 with TRBJ2-5, with D tentatively TRBD2 (5 bases). With 1 base removed from V and 13 bases from J, the gap between germline ends came to 16 bases. Germline loops: CDR1 SGHAT, CDR2 FQNNGV. The CDR3 runs 13 residues. The CDR3 DNA sequence: TGTGCCAGCAGCTTAGGTTCCCCCGGGGATCGGTACTTC. Its protein is CASSLGSPGDRYF.

V is TRBV4-1 and J is TRBJ2-5; 8 bases match TRBD2. Germline V lookup: CDR1 MGHRA, CDR2 YSYEKL. V shed 2 bases and J 2 bases; nucleotides not matched to a gene: 10. This CDR3 contains 17 residues. CDR3 nucleotides: TGCGCCAGCAGCCAATCGCACGGGGGGGGGCGGCAAGAGACCCAGTACTTC. This translates into CASSQSHGGGRQETQYF.

V usage is TRBV30 and J usage is TRBJ2-1, with D maybe TRBD2 (6 bases). Germline loops: CDR1 GTSNPN, CDR2 SVGIG (reference sequence). The CDR3 totals 13 residues. V was trimmed by 4 bases and J by 0 bases, leaving 7 bases between them. The CDR3 DNA reads TGTGCCTGGACTAGCGACTCCTACAATGAGCAGTTCTTC. Translating gives CAWTSDSYNEQFF.